This passage covers 18 T cell receptor beta chains from one sample sequenced in a study of cytomegalovirus exposure and HLA in healthy donors. Use of 60 Vbeta and 13 Jbeta primers characterized the PCR. TCRdb's copy holds only in-frame clones and misses some; the assay was immunoSEQ multiplex PCR. The sample consists of about 190,000 clones, more than 75% of them appearing once. Specimen: PBMCs. These receptors came from a woman in her fifties or sixties in good health and CMV-seronegative.

The chain employs TRBV2 and TRBJ1-5, with D possibly matching TRBD1 (5 bases). Germline assignment: CDR1 SNHLY and CDR2 FYNNEI. Trimming took off 7 bases at V and 12 bases at J, with 16 bases between the two ends. CDR3 length: 12 residues. CDR3 coding DNA: TGTGCCAGCAACAAAAAAGGGGTACTCCAGCATTTT. Protein sequence: CASNKKGVLQHF.

Of note for this clone: Its ends do not fully match the called genes, so a read error is possible. The rearrangement links TRBV7-7 to TRBJ2-1; TRBD2 matches 8 bases. The CDR3 runs to 15 residues. Germline assignment: CDR1 SSHAT and CDR2 FNYEAQ (reference sequence). CDR3 nucleotides: TGTGCTAGCAGCCGCTCGGGAGGGAGTATAAATGAGCAGTTCTTC. Translating it yields CASSRSGGSINEQFF.

This chain links TRBV9 with TRBJ1-2; TRBD1 might be the D (5 bases). Between the trimmed V and J ends, which lost 2 bases and 8 bases, there was a span of 19 bases. Germline CDR1 is SGDLS and CDR2 is YYNGEE. CDR3 length: 15 residues. The CDR3 nucleotides read TGTGCCAGCAGCGTTGGCACCGGGGGGATAGGGGGCTACACCTTC. It specifies CASSVGTGGIGGYTF. Supplemented by reference TRBV9 and TRBJ1-2, the full variable domain reads DSGVTQTPKHLITATGQRVTLRCSPRSGDLSVYWYQQSLDQGLQFLIQYYNGEERAKGNILERFSAQQFPDLHSELNLSSLELGDSALYFCASSVGTGGIGGYTFGSGTRLTVV.

The sample holds one count of this clone. This chain joins TRBV7-2 and TRBJ1-5, with D maybe TRBD1 (6 bases). V was trimmed by 1 base and J by 2 bases, leaving 9 bases between them. The CDR3 totals 15 residues. Germline CDR1 reads SGHTA; CDR2 reads FQGNSA. CDR3 in DNA: TGTGCCAGCAGCTTAGGGGGGCAGGGCAATCAGCCCCAGCATTTT. This codes for CASSLGGQGNQPQHF.

The chain is built from TRBV2 and TRBJ2-2; D is perhaps TRBD2 (5 bases). The CDR3 extends over 15 amino acids. The V gene lost 7 bases and the J gene lost 0 bases, with 12 bases spanning the gap. Germline V lookup: CDR1 SNHLY, CDR2 FYNNEI. CDR3 sequence reads: CASTPGIANTGELFF. CDR3 nucleotide sequence: TGTGCCAGCACTCCGGGGATAGCGAACACCGGGGAGCTGTTTTTT.

The chain combines TRBV4-1 with TRBJ2-7, with 8 bases that match TRBD1. Losses at the gene ends were 3 bases for V and 2 bases for J; bases not matched to a gene: 6. Germline loops: CDR1 MGHRA, CDR2 YSYEKL. This CDR3 is built from 15 residues. This CDR3 is CASSQLTGATYEQYF. The CDR3 DNA sequence: TGCGCCAGCAGCCAGCTGACAGGGGCCACCTACGAGCAGTACTTC.

The chain links TRBV7-8 to TRBJ1-5; 10 bases align to TRBD1. Germline loops: CDR1 SGHVS, CDR2 FQNEAQ. J gave up 2 bases and V 1 base, and 5 bases lay outside the gene matches. This CDR3 comprises 17 residues. Here the CDR3 DNA reads TGTGCCAGCAGCTTAGACTTGGACAGGGGGGGCAATCAGCCCCAGCATTTT. It codes for CASSLDLDRGGNQPQHF.

This clone has only a few counts. Other DNA sequences of this sample code for an identical CDR3. The CDR3 region is CASSQDTGGYGYTF. The CDR3 coding sequence is TGCGCCAGCAGCCAAGATACCGGGGGGTATGGCTACACCTTC. The chain uses TRBV4-3 and TRBJ1-2, with a tentative D call TRBD1 (5 bases). The length of the CDR3 is 14 residues. The germline V gene encodes CDR1 LGHNA and CDR2 YSLEER. Trimming stripped 0 bases from V and 5 bases from J, with 10 bases between.

As for this clone: At one end, the junction sequence differs from germline, possibly due to a read error. The genes are TRBV7-7 and TRBJ2-7, with D perhaps TRBD1 (5 bases). Germline V CDR1 and CDR2: SSHAT, FNYEAQ (reference sequence). The CDR3 has 14 amino acids. The CDR3, as DNA: TGTGCTAGCAGCCCTACGACAGCCTCCTACGAGCAGTACTTC. This encodes CASSPTTASYEQYF.

The rearrangement uses TRBV5-1 and TRBJ2-1; 7 bases fit TRBD1. Losses at the gene ends were 7 bases for V and 6 bases for J; bases not matched to a gene: 10. From germline, CDR1 is SGHRS and CDR2 YFSETQ. The CDR3 totals 14 residues. The CDR3 DNA sequence: TGCGCCAGCCGAGACAGGGTTGGATTCAATGAGCAGTTCTTC. Translated: CASRDRVGFNEQFF.

The CDR3: CASSLAGQPNTEAFF. In DNA, the CDR3 is TGTGCCAGCAGCTTAGCAGGACAGCCGAACACTGAAGCTTTCTTT. The chain uses TRBV7-9 and TRBJ1-1, with D possibly TRBD1 on 6 matching bases. Germline V gives CDR1 SEHNR, CDR2 FQNEAQ (reference sequence). The CDR3 totals 15 residues. The germline V and J ends were trimmed by 0 bases and 1 base, with 9 bases remaining between them.

The rearrangement uses TRBV9 and TRBJ1-1; D is undetermined. Germline V gene lookup returns CDR1 SGDLS and CDR2 YYNGEE. The CDR3 contains 14 residues. Trimming took off 0 bases at V and 2 bases at J, with 8 bases between the two ends. The CDR3 DNA reads TGTGCCAGCAGCGTAGACGGGGTTAACACTGAAGCTTTCTTT. Amino acid sequence: CASSVDGVNTEAFF.

This clone showed up just once. DNA for the CDR3: TGCGCCAGCAGTTTTAGGGGACAGGGGACTGAAGCTTTCTTT. This sequence encodes CASSFRGQGTEAFF. The chain has TRBV5-1 and TRBJ1-1; 10 bases map to TRBD1. This CDR3 comprises 14 residues. Germline CDR1 reads SGHRS; CDR2 reads YFSETQ. V lost 5 bases and J lost 5; bases outside the gene matches: 6.

The chain recombines TRBV6-1 with TRBJ1-5; D uncertain. This CDR3 has 13 residues. V lost 2 bases and J 9 bases, leaving 11 bases between the germline ends. Germline V gene data show CDR1 as MNHNS and CDR2 as SASEGT. The CDR3 sequence: CASSETSTLPQHF. DNA of the CDR3: TGTGCCAGCAGTGAAACAAGTACGCTGCCCCAGCATTTT.

V is TRBV7-2 and J is TRBJ2-2; TRBD1 is a possible D gene (5 bases). The length of the CDR3 is 14 residues. Per germline, CDR1 SGHTA and CDR2 FQGNSA. With 6 bases removed from V and 5 bases from J, the gap between germline ends came to 13 bases. This CDR3 is CASRAQGYTGELFF. The CDR3 DNA is TGTGCCAGCAGAGCTCAGGGATATACCGGGGAGCTGTTTTTT.

The CDR3 coding sequence is TGTGCCAGCAGCTTGGCAACCTCCTACGAGCAGTACTTC. It codes for CASSLATSYEQYF. This chain uses TRBV7-3 with TRBJ2-7; the D is unclear. CDR3 size: 13 residues. V was clipped by 3 bases and J by 0 bases, with 6 bases between them. Germline V gives CDR1 SGHTA, CDR2 FQGTGA. Full variable domain (missing parts from reference TRBV7-3 and TRBJ2-7): GAGVSQTPSNKVTEKGKYVELRCDPISGHTALYWYRQSLGQGPEFLIYFQGTGAADDSGLPNDRFFAVRPEGSVSTLKIQRTERGDSAVYLCASSLATSYEQYFGPGTRLTVT.

The chain joins TRBV11-3 to TRBJ2-7, with D maybe TRBD1 (6 bases). CDR1 and CDR2 (germline): SGHNT, YENEEA. V was pared by 3 bases and J by 3 bases, with 9 bases between. CDR3 size: 13 residues. The CDR3 bases are TGTGCCAGCAGCTTTGGACAGCTCTACGAGCAGTACTTC. Translated: CASSFGQLYEQYF.

This chain joins TRBV2 and TRBJ1-5; TRBD1 matches at 8 bases. Germline lookup yields CDR1 SNHLY and CDR2 FYNNEI. The V gene end was trimmed by 7 bases and the J gene end by 7 bases; junction bases not matched to a gene: 12. The CDR3 runs to 15 residues. CDR3 region: CASTMREGQEQPQHF. The CDR3, as DNA: TGTGCCAGCACCATGAGAGAGGGACAGGAACAGCCCCAGCATTTT.